This T cell receptor beta chain originates from a study of Graves' ophthalmopathy and Graves' hyperthyroidism. About the research overall: Specimen type is peripheral blood, obtained at initial diagnosis before any treatment. Study-level findings and limits: Sensitivity reached about 70% and specificity approximately 72% when the model predicted ophthalmopathy progression.

Researchers took RNA transcripts and amplified TCR beta CDR3 regions from them. The authors performed first-round RT-PCR with HTBI primers and then a second-round multiplex PCR. TCRdb processed the multiplex PCR reads anew with MiXCR; each CDR3 protein has one entry. The sample includes 45,000 to 60,000 distinct CDR3 sequences, approximately 47% of them seen just once. This clonotype was observed a few times. The antigen is unknown. Germline V gives CDR1 MNHEY, CDR2 SMNVEV (reference sequence). This CDR3 is built from 17 residues. With V trimmed by 3 bases and J by 0 bases, 11 bases remained unmatched.

V gene TRBV27 combines with J gene TRBJ2-7; 7 bases match TRBD1. This TCR was sampled from an adult woman with Graves' ophthalmopathy. The sequenced material came from peripheral blood. The CDR3 is CASSLRPTGFSSYEQYF. Here the CDR3 DNA reads TGTGCCAGCAGTTTGCGCCCGACAGGGTTTAGCTCCTACGAGCAGTACTTC.